This TCR beta chain was obtained from a study of Ad26.COV2.S vaccination and SARS-CoV-2 variants. The CDR3 is made up of 13 amino acids. Trimming stripped 6 bases from V and 5 bases from J, with 14 bases between. CDR1 and CDR2 (germline): SGHKS, YYEKEE (reference sequence). Regarding treatment: roughly 20 received Ad26.COV2.S at low or high dose, single or two shots; about 5 received placebo; per-sample allocation not given. After the first vaccine or placebo injection, samples were drawn on day 63. This clone was seen just once. Assay used: immunoSEQ multiplex PCR; TCRdb lists only in-frame clones, some missing. The sample yields fewer than 600,000 clones, 89% seen once.

This sequence originates from a person between 18 and 60 years old who received the Ad26.COV2.S COVID-19 vaccine or a placebo. This specimen consisted of peripheral blood, obtained in a trial of Ad26.COV2.S vaccine versus placebo. The chain combines TRBV5-5 with TRBJ2-5; D unclear. This CDR3 is CASTTLTGETQYF. The CDR3 region has the DNA TGTGCCAGCACTACCTTGACCGGGGAGACCCAGTACTTC.